This T cell receptor beta chain emerged from a study of cytotoxic CD8 clonotypes in ibrutinib-treated CLL. Study findings and constraints: With treatment, public clonotypes, which were uncommon, either contracted or remained stable. Clonality was higher at baseline than in age-matched healthy donors and tracked circulating CD8+ T-cell counts.

Libraries were prepared by immunoSEQ multiplex PCR; TCRdb keeps only in-frame clonotypes and omits some of them. Of more than 60,000 clones in the sample, approximately 87% were seen once. Concerning this clone: What it binds is not known.

Germline CDR1 is KGHSH and CDR2 is LQKENI. CDR3 size: 16 residues. The ends lost 5 bases at V and 0 bases at J; junction bases unmatched: 8. Sequencing used PBMCs, obtained after 24 months of ibrutinib treatment. V is TRBV18 and J is TRBJ2-7; 9 nucleotides line up with TRBD1. The clonotype originates from a human donor with chronic lymphocytic leukemia. The CDR3 here is CASSNKGQGGSYEQYF. In nucleotides, the CDR3 is TGTGCCAGCTCAAACAAGGGACAGGGAGGCTCCTACGAGCAGTACTTC.